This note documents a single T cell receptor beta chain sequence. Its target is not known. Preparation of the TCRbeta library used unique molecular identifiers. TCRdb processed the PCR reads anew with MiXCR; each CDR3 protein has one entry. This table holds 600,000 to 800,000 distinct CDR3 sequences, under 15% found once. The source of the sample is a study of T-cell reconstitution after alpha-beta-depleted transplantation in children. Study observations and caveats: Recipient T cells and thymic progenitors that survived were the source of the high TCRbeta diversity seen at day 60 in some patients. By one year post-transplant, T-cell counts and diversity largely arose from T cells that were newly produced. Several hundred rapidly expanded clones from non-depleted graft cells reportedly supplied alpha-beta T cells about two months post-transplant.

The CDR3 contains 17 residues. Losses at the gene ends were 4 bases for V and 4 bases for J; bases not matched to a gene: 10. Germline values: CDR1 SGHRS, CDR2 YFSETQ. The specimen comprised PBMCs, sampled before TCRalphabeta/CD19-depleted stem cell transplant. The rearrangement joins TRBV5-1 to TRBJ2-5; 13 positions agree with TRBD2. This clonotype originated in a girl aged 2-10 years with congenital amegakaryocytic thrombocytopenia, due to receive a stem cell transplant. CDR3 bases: TGCGCCAGCAGCCAAACCGGGACTAGCGGGATTGGAGAGACCCAGTACTTC. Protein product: CASSQTGTSGIGETQYF.